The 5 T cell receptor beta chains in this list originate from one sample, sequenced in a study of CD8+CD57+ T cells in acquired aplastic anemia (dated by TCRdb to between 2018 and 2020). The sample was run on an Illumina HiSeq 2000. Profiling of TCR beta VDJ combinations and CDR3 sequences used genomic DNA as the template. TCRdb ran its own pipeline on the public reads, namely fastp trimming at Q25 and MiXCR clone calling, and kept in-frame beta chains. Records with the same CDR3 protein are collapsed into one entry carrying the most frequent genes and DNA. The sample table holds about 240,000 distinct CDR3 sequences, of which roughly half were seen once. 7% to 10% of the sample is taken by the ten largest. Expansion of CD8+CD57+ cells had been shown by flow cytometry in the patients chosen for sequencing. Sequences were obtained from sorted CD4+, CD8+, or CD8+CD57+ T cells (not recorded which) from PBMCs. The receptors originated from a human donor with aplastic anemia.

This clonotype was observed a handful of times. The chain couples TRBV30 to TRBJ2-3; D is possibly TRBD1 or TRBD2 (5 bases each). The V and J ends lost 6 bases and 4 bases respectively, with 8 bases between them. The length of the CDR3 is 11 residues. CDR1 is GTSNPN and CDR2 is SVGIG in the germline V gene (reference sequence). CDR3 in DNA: TGTGCCTGTGGGACGGCAGATACGCAGTATTTT. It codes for CACGTADTQYF.

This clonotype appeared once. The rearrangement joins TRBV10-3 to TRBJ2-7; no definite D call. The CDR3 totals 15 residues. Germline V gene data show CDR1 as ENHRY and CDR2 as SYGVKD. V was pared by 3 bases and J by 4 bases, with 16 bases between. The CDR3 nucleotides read TGTGCCATCAGTGATGTGGCGGCCAAGGGTTACGAGCAGTACTTC. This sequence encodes CAISDVAAKGYEQYF.

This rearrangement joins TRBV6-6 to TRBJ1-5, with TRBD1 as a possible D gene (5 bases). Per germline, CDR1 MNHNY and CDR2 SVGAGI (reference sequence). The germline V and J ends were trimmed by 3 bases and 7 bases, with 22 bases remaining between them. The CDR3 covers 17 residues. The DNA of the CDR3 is TGTGCCAGCAGTTATAATAGCGGGAGACAGTTACTCCAGCCCCAGCATTTT. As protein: CASSYNSGRQLLQPQHF.

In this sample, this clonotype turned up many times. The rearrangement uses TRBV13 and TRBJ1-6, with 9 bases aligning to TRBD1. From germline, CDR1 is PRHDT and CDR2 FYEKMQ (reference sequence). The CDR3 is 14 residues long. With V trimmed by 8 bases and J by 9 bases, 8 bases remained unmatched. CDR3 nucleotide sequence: TGTGCCAGCTCGACAACAGGGGGCACTTCACCCCTCCACTTT. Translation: CASSTTGGTSPLHF.

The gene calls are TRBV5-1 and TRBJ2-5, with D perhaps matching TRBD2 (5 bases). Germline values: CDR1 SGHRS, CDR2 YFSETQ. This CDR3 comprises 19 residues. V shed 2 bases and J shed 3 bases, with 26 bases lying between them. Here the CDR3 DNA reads TGCGCCAGCAGCTTCGGGGTGGAAATGGGAATGTGGGAAAAAGAGACCCAGTACTTC. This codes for CASSFGVEMGMWEKETQYF.